The present TCR beta chain was sequenced within a study of blood T cell repertoires in COVID-19. Germline CDR1 reads SGHRS; CDR2 reads YFSETQ. With 0 bases removed from V and 1 base from J, the gap between germline ends came to 10 bases. CDR3 length: 15 amino acids. Produced via immunoSEQ multiplex PCR; TCRdb's table is partial and in-frame only. The repertoire has roughly 40,000 clones, about 80% of them found once; the top ten carry under 20%. Source material: peripheral blood. V is TRBV5-1 and J is TRBJ1-1, with a weak D call TRBD1 (5 bases). The source of this sequence is a man aged 65 to 85 with acute or convalescent COVID-19. CDR3 sequence reads: CASSLDQGKNTEAFF. The DNA of the CDR3 is TGCGCCAGCAGCTTGGATCAGGGAAAGAACACTGAAGCTTTCTTT.